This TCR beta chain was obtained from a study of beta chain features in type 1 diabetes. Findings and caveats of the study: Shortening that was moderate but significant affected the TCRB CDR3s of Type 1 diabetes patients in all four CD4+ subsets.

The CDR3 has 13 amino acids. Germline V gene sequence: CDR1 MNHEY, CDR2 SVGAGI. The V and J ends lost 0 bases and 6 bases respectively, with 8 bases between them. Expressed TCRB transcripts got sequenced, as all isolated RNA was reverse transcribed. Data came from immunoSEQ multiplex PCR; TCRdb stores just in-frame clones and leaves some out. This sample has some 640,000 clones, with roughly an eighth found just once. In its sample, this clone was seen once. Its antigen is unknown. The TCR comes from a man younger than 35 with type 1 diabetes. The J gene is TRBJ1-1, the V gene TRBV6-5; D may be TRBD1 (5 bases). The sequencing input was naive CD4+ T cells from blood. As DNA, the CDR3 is TGTGCCAGCAGTTACTCCCGGGGGGCTGAAGCTTTCTTT. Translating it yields CASSYSRGAEAFF.